Listed below are T cell receptor beta chains from one sample, sequenced in a study of T cell responses to AZD1222 COVID-19 vaccine. TCRdb's table, derived via immunoSEQ multiplex PCR, lists solely in-frame clones and lacks some. Among under 150,000 clones listed, roughly 87% were seen once. The input for sequencing was peripheral blood, taken on day 0 of AZD1222 vaccination. The receptors originated from an adult in good health. CDR3s include the opening cysteine and the closing phenylalanine or tryptophan. A D gene is named only where the DNA matches it firmly. The size of a clone is reported for some rows only, either as once, few or many, or as a class for expanded clones.

len	j_gene	d_gene	v_gene	abundance	CDR3nt	CDR3aa
14	TRBJ1-2	TRBD1	TRBV6-5	.	TGTGCCAGCAATGCCATTGGACAGGGCCGTGGCTACACCTTC	CASNAIGQGRGYTF
14	TRBJ1-2	.	TRBV5-4	.	TGTGCCAGCAGCTTCTCTGGGAGTGTAAATGGCTACACCTTC	CASSFSGSVNGYTF
15	TRBJ2-1	TRBD2	TRBV6-1	.	TGTGCCAGCAGTGACCTCGGGACTAGCGTCAATGAGCAGTTCTTC	CASSDLGTSVNEQFF
15	TRBJ2-3	TRBD2	TRBV5-1	.	TGCGCCAGCAGCTTCGGTAGCGGGTACACAGATACGCAGTATTTT	CASSFGSGYTDTQYF
11	TRBJ2-7	.	TRBV20-1	once	TGCAGTGCCTTCGGGGCCTACGAGCAGTACTTC	CSAFGAYEQYF
14	TRBJ2-5	.	TRBV24-1	.	TGTGCCACTGCGCGGCAGGGGGGTTGGGAGACCCAGTACTTC	CATARQGGWETQYF
12	TRBJ2-3	.	TRBV6-5	.	TGTGCCAGCAGTTCTACAGCGGATACGCAGTATTTT	CASSSTADTQYF
14	TRBJ1-1	TRBD1	TRBV3-1/TRBV3-2	many	TGTGCCAGCTCGGACAGGGCCATGAACACTGAAGCTTTCTTT	CASSDRAMNTEAFF
18	TRBJ2-1	TRBD2	TRBV4-1	.	TGCGCCAGCAGCCAGGACTTTAGCGGGGGGGTGTCCTACAATGAGCAGTTCTTC	CASSQDFSGGVSYNEQFF
13	TRBJ1-5	TRBD1	TRBV30	.	TGTGCCATCAGAGGGGGCTTCGGTCAGCCCCAGCATTTT	CAIRGGFGQPQHF
15	TRBJ2-1	.	TRBV19	.	TGTGCCAGTACCCCCGACAGAGACTCCTACAATGAGCAGTTCTTC	CASTPDRDSYNEQFF
16	TRBJ2-2	.	TRBV30	.	TGTGCCTGGACTAAAGTTGGGACACGATCCCGAGGGGAGCTGTTTTTT	CAWTKVGTRSRGELFF
16	TRBJ2-4	TRBD2	TRBV6-5	.	TGTGCCAGCAGTTACTCGCTTGGGGGGGGCAAAAACATTCAGTACTTC	CASSYSLGGGKNIQYF
15	TRBJ2-2	.	TRBV6-1	.	TGTGCCAGCAGTGAATGGGGCAGAAGCACCGGGGAGCTGTTTTTT	CASSEWGRSTGELFF
14	TRBJ2-1	TRBD1	TRBV28	.	TGTGCCAGCAGTTCCGGGACAGCGATTCAGGAGCAGTTCTTC	CASSSGTAIQEQFF
17	TRBJ2-7	.	TRBV27	.	TGTGCCAGCAGTTTTTCAACTCGGGTACAGGGCTTCTACGAGCAGTACTTC	CASSFSTRVQGFYEQYF
10	TRBJ2-7	.	TRBV6-5	.	TGTGCCAGCTCTGGGGCGAAGCAGTACTTC	CASSGAKQYF
12	TRBJ2-2	.	TRBV7-9	.	TGTGCCAGCAGCATTATCACCGGGGAGCTGTTTTTT	CASSIITGELFF
16	TRBJ2-1	TRBD2	TRBV3-1/TRBV3-2	.	TGTGCCAGCAGCCCACCAACTAGCGGGGGGAGCAATGAGCAGTTCTTC	CASSPPTSGGSNEQFF
15	TRBJ2-2	.	TRBV4-1	.	TGCGCCAGCAGACAAGGACGGACGAACACCGGGGAGCTGTTTTTT	CASRQGRTNTGELFF
15	TRBJ1-1	.	TRBV7-2	.	TGTGCCAGCAGCTTAGAGGTAAATCCGAACACTGAAGCTTTCTTT	CASSLEVNPNTEAFF
15	TRBJ2-7	TRBD2	TRBV19	.	TGTGCCAGTAGTATCCACGAGCGGGGCGACCACGAGCAGTACTTC	CASSIHERGDHEQYF
14	TRBJ1-2	.	TRBV15	.	TGTGCCACCAGCAGAGATCGACTGAGCTATGGCTACACCTTC	CATSRDRLSYGYTF
13	TRBJ2-7	TRBD1	TRBV2	.	TGTGCCAGCAGCGGACAGGCGATCTACGAGCAGTACTTC	CASSGQAIYEQYF
13	TRBJ2-1	.	TRBV9	.	TGTGCCAGCAACGAAGGGGGTTTAGATGAGCAGTTCTTC	CASNEGGLDEQFF
13	TRBJ2-7	.	TRBV7-2	.	TGTGCCAGCAGCTGGGGTCCTACATACGAGCAGTACTTC	CASSWGPTYEQYF